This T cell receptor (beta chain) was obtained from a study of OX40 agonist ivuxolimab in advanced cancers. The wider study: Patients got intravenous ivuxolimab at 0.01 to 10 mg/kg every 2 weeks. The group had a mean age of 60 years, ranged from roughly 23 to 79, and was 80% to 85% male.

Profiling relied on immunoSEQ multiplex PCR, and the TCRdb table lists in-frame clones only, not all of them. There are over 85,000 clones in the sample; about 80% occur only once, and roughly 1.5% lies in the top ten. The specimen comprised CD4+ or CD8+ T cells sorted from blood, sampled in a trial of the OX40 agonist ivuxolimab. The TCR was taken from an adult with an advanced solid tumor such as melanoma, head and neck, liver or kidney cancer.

CDR3 nucleotides: TGTGCCAGCAGCCGACGGGGACTAGCGGGATCGAATGAGCAGTTCTTC. Protein product: CASSRRGLAGSNEQFF. This chain uses TRBV7-9 with TRBJ2-1, with 13 bases that match TRBD2. The CDR3 length is 16 residues. Germline V gene data show CDR1 as SEHNR and CDR2 as FQNEAQ (reference sequence). With 5 bases clipped from V and 7 bases from J, the junction kept 8 bases outside the gene matches.